The clone carrying this TCR beta chain showed up many times. Its antigen is unknown. This sample was included in a study of CD8 T cells in ankylosing spondylitis. Study-level results: Among TCR beta sequences, a motif of eight highly homologous variants appeared characteristic of ankylosing spondylitis blood. Reactive arthritis synovial fluid and blood were previously reported to contain some motif variants. Significant enrichment of disease-linked clones was reported in matched ankylosing spondylitis synovial fluid.

This CDR3 region has 14 residues. The V gene's germline CDR1 is SNHLY and CDR2 FYNNEI. V dropped 8 bases and J dropped 5 bases, with 16 bases sitting between them. Making use of molecular barcodes, quantitative 5'-RACE generated TCR beta libraries. TCRdb independently ran MiXCR on the 5' RACE reads; one entry per CDR3 protein. The sample shows some 140,000 distinct CDR3 sequences, roughly 8.3% of them seen only once. The receptor's source is a male donor with ankylosing spondylitis. What was sequenced was synovial fluid, either unsorted or a sorted T cell fraction (not recorded which). This rearrangement joins TRBV2 to TRBJ2-1; D perhaps matches TRBD2 (6 bases). CDR3 DNA sequence: TGTGCCAGCTCAAACCAGCGGGTCGACAATGAGCAGTTCTTC. Translating gives CASSNQRVDNEQFF.